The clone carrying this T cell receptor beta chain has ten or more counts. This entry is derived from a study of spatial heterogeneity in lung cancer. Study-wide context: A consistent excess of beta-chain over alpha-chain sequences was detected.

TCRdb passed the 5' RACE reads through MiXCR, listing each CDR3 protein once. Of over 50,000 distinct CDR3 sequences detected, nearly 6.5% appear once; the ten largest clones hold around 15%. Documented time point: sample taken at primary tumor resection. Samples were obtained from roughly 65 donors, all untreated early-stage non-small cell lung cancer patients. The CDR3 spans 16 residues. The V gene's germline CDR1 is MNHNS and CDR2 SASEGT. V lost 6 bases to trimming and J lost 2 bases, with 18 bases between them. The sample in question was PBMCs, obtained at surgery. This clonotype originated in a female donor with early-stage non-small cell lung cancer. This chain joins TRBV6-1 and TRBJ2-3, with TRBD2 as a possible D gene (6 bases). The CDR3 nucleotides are TGTGCCAGCAGAGGGACTCAGGGTGGAAACACAGATACGCAGTATTTT. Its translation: CASRGTQGGNTDTQYF.